Listed below are T cell receptor beta chains from one sample, sequenced in a study of metastatic and nonmetastatic thyroid tumors. TCRdb re-clonotyped the PCR reads via MiXCR. The table shows about 24,000 clones, with 20% to 30% occurring only once. The source material was tumor tissue. These receptors all come from a male donor with papillary thyroid cancer or a benign thyroid nodule (not recorded which). Some clones in this sample may be carry-over from other donors' samples. Each CDR3 is given with its conserved first and last residue. D genes are given only for firm matches. Size is omitted from some rows. Given values are once, few, many or a class for expanded clones.

D,V,size,J,CDR3,DNA
-,TRBV2,many,TRBJ2-3,CASVLVGTDTQYF,TGTGCCAGCGTGTTGGTGGGCACAGATACGCAGTATTTT
-,TRBV18,many,TRBJ2-1,CASSPSYYLFF,TGTGCCAGCTCACCATCCTACTATCTGTTCTTC
-,TRBV6-1,-,TRBJ1-5,CASSESGQANQHQHF,TGTGCCAGCAGTGAATCAGGGCAGGCCAATCAGCACCAGCATTTT
TRBD1,TRBV5-4,few,TRBJ2-7,CACSFRTGESYEQYF,TGTGCCTGCAGCTTTCGGACAGGGGAATCCTACGAGCAGTACTTC
-,TRBV20-1,-,TRBJ1-5,CSARPNRETRINSNQPQHF,TGCAGTGCTAGACCAAACCGGGAAACAAGAATAAATAGCAATCAGCCCCAGCATTTT
-,TRBV6-1,-,TRBJ2-3,CASSSGPHTDTQYF,TGTGCCAGCAGTTCGGGACCCCACACAGATACGCAGTATTTT
TRBD2,TRBV6-4,many,TRBJ2-3,CASSEALAGADTQYF,TGTGCCAGCAGTGAGGCACTAGCGGGAGCAGATACGCAGTATTTT
-,TRBV28,-,TRBJ1-1,CASRRQVWGYVAFF,TGTGCCAGCAGACGACAGGTATGGGGGTATGTAGCTTTCTTT
-,TRBV18,many,TRBJ2-5,CASSEWEETQYF,TGTGCCAGCTCCGAGTGGGAAGAGACCCAGTACTTC
-,TRBV9,many,TRBJ1-2,CASSQNRGYYGYTF,TGTGCCAGCAGTCAAAACCGGGGCTACTATGGCTACACCTTC
TRBD1,TRBV27,many,TRBJ1-2,CASSFSTGGNYGYTF,TGTGCCAGCAGCTTTTCCACAGGGGGGAACTATGGCTACACCTTC
TRBD1,TRBV3-1,many,TRBJ1-2,CASSHRTGYHGYTF,TGTGCCAGCAGCCACAGGACAGGGTACCATGGCTACACCTTC
TRBD2,TRBV28,many,TRBJ2-2,CASSNPPRGGLTGELFF,TGTGCCAGCAGTAACCCCCCTCGGGGGGGATTGACCGGGGAGCTGTTTTTT
-,TRBV19,few,TRBJ1-2,CASKAAGENYGYTF,TGTGCCAGCAAAGCCGCAGGGGAAAACTATGGCTACACCTTC
-,TRBV10-3,few,TRBJ2-3,CAIGRRDVADTQYF,TGTGCCATCGGCAGGCGGGATGTGGCAGATACGCAGTATTTT
-,TRBV5-1,-,TRBJ1-2,CASSLGTRNYGYTF,TGCGCCAGCAGCTTAGGGACACGGAACTATGGCTACACCTTC
TRBD2,TRBV20-1,medium-sized,TRBJ2-1,CSAGTTQPRYNEQFF,TGCAGTGCCGGGACTACTCAACCAAGATACAATGAGCAGTTCTTC
-,TRBV20-1,many,TRBJ2-5,CSAYIPETQYF,TGCAGTGCTTACATTCCGGAGACCCAGTACTTC
TRBD1,TRBV6-5,many,TRBJ2-4,CASSYGTGGSKNIQYF,TGTGCCAGCAGTTACGGGACAGGGGGTAGCAAAAACATTCAGTACTTC
-,TRBV7-9,-,TRBJ1-2,CASSESGVVYFYTF,TGTGCCAGCAGCGAGTCAGGGGTGGTCTATTTCTACACCTTC
-,TRBV28,-,TRBJ2-7,CARSWFGGVPTGEQYF,TGTGCCAGAAGTTGGTTCGGGGGAGTGCCAACGGGCGAGCAGTACTTC
-,TRBV14,-,TRBJ2-2,CASSHQGFWVGELFF,TGTGCCAGTAGCCACCAGGGATTTTGGGTGGGGGAGCTGTTTTTT
-,TRBV20-1,-,TRBJ2-7,CSARVVCHSSYEQYF,TGCAGTGCTAGAGTGGTCTGCCATAGCTCCTACGAGCAGTACTTC
-,TRBV6-2/TRBV6-3,few,TRBJ2-5,CAISPAGLGETQYF,TGCGCCATCAGTCCCGCAGGCCTGGGGGAGACCCAGTACTTC
-,TRBV7-2,many,TRBJ2-7,CASGRLYF,TGTGCCAGCGGACGGCTGTACTTC
-,TRBV28,many,TRBJ2-5,CASSFSSPETQYF,TGTGCCAGCAGTTTTTCGTCTCCGGAGACCCAGTACTTC
-,TRBV10-2,many,TRBJ2-7,CASSAPAAYEQYF,TGCGCCAGCAGTGCCCCGGCCGCCTACGAGCAGTACTTC
-,TRBV6-1,-,TRBJ1-1,CAFAQQGANTEAFF,TGTGCCTTTGCGCAACAGGGAGCGAACACTGAAGCTTTCTTT
TRBD1,TRBV5-5,-,TRBJ1-2,CGRSLGQGVSLYGYTF,TGTGGCCGCAGCTTAGGCCAGGGGGTTTCTCTCTATGGCTACACCTTC
-,TRBV6-1,medium-sized,TRBJ1-6,CASMRGSPLHF,TGTGCCAGCATGAGGGGTTCACCCCTCCACTTT
-,TRBV7-3,medium-sized,TRBJ2-3,CASSQSKDTQYF,TGTGCCAGCAGCCAGTCTAAGGATACGCAGTATTTT
-,TRBV29-1,many,TRBJ2-3,CSVHPADTQYF,TGCAGCGTTCACCCGGCAGATACGCAGTATTTT
TRBD1,TRBV19,many,TRBJ1-2,CASSTTGGSYGYTF,TGTGCCAGTAGTACAACAGGGGGCAGCTATGGCTACACCTTC
-,TRBV4-1,many,TRBJ2-1,CASSPITESSYNEQFF,TGCGCCAGCAGTCCAATTACCGAGAGCTCCTACAATGAGCAGTTCTTC
-,TRBV9,few,TRBJ2-7,CASSRGSYEQYF,TGTGCCAGCAGTAGAGGCTCCTACGAGCAGTACTTC
-,TRBV7-3,many,TRBJ2-1,CASSLTSYNEQFF,TGTGCCAGCAGCTTAACGAGTTACAATGAGCAGTTCTTC
TRBD1,TRBV12-3/TRBV12-4,many,TRBJ2-3,CASSLGTGPDTQYF,TGTGCCAGCAGTTTGGGGACAGGGCCTGATACGCAGTATTTT
TRBD1,TRBV6-4,-,TRBJ2-7,CASSAPKTGTDFSYEQYF,TGTGCCAGCAGTGCCCCCAAAACCGGGACAGACTTCTCCTACGAGCAGTACTTC
TRBD1,TRBV18,few,TRBJ1-6,CASSPNIGDRDSPLHF,TGTGCCAGCTCACCTAATATAGGGGACAGGGACTCACCCCTCCACTTT
TRBD2,TRBV27,-,TRBJ2-4,CASWPWGGNIQYF,TGTGCCAGCTGGCCCTGGGGGGGGAACATTCAGTACTTC
TRBD2,TRBV4-3,many,TRBJ2-7,CASSQGREGSYEQYF,TGCGCCAGCAGCCAAGGGAGGGAGGGGTCCTACGAGCAGTACTTC
TRBD2,TRBV6-5,-,TRBJ2-2,CASSYRGTRSGELFF,TGTGCCAGCAGCTACCGCGGGACTAGATCCGGGGAGCTGTTTTTT
-,TRBV7-9,medium-sized,TRBJ1-1,CASSLNTEAFF,TGTGCCAGCAGCTTAAACACTGAAGCTTTCTTT
TRBD1,TRBV5-8,many,TRBJ1-6,CASRRSGTGTYNSPLHF,TGTGCCAGCAGGAGGTCCGGGACAGGGACCTATAATTCACCCCTCCACTTT
-,TRBV5-8,many,TRBJ1-1,CASSLRPRQDTEAFF,TGTGCCAGCAGCTTACGTCCGAGACAGGACACTGAAGCTTTCTTT
TRBD1,TRBV10-3,many,TRBJ1-2,CAIGTGDVFDYGYTF,TGTGCCATCGGAACAGGGGATGTTTTCGACTATGGCTACACCTTC
-,TRBV4-3,many,TRBJ2-1,CASTPARVQAYNEQFF,TGCGCCAGCACCCCCGCGCGGGTCCAAGCCTACAATGAGCAGTTCTTC
TRBD1,TRBV20-1,-,TRBJ2-7,CCASSSGTGGRYEQYF,TGCTGTGCTAGCTCCTCAGGGACAGGGGGAAGGTACGAGCAGTACTTT
TRBD1,TRBV2,once,TRBJ2-7,CSSSATGGGGSYEQYF,TGTTCCAGCAGTGCCACAGGGGGCGGGGGTTCCTACGAGCAGTACTTC
TRBD1,TRBV28,medium-sized,TRBJ1-2,CASSRRGQNYGYTF,TGTGCCAGCTCCCGCCGGGGACAGAACTATGGCTACACCTTC
-,TRBV6-1,many,TRBJ2-3,CASSESRDTQYF,TGTGCCAGCAGTGAAAGTCGGGATACGCAGTATTTT
-,TRBV19,few,TRBJ2-1,CASSIVRLAYNEQFF,TGTGCCAGTAGTATTGTTAGGCTGGCCTACAATGAGCAGTTCTTC
-,TRBV7-2,once,TRBJ2-7,CASSFGIAVNYEQYF,TGTGCCAGCAGCTTCGGAATAGCGGTAAACTACGAGCAGTACTTC
TRBD2,TRBV6-2/TRBV6-3,-,TRBJ2-5,CASSGLAGEVETQYF,TGTGCCAGCAGTGGACTAGCGGGAGAGGTAGAGACACAGTACTTC
-,TRBV9,many,TRBJ1-3,CASSVGSGPSGNTIYF,TGTGCCAGCAGCGTAGGCTCGGGCCCTTCTGGAAACACCATATATTTT
TRBD2,TRBV5-4,-,TRBJ2-1,CASSFGLAGSSYNEQFF,TGTGCCAGCAGCTTCGGTCTAGCGGGGAGCTCCTACAATGAGCAGTTCTTC
-,TRBV9,many,TRBJ2-2,CASRDPGELFF,TGTGCCAGCAGGGACCCCGGGGAGCTGTTTTTT
TRBD1,TRBV27,many,TRBJ2-7,CASSFPGQGISYEQYF,TGTGCCAGCAGTTTTCCGGGACAGGGGATCTCCTACGAGCAGTACTTC
-,TRBV5-1,-,TRBJ2-3,CASSRDTTGIVTDTQYF,TGCGCCAGCAGCAGAGATACCACAGGGATCGTCACAGATACGCAGTATTTT
-,TRBV5-4,many,TRBJ2-6,CASSLGGHSGANVLTF,TGTGCCAGCAGCTTGGGTGGTCACTCTGGGGCCAACGTCCTGACTTTC